This T cell receptor (beta chain) comes out of a study of glioma-infiltrating T cells (TCRdb year 2016). About the investigation overall: The study sequenced TCR alpha- and beta-chain repertoires from glioma tissue, from non-neoplastic brain tissue and from matched peripheral blood mononuclear cells. The paired cohort comprised three low-grade glioma patients, roughly 8 primary glioblastoma patients and three non-glioma patients contributing non-neoplastic brain tissue. To measure how far tissue and blood T-cell populations diverged, each tissue-infiltrating repertoire was compared against the peripheral blood repertoire of the same patient.

TCR alpha and beta CDR3 regions were amplified with the iRepertoire nested amplicon-rescue multiplex PCR (arm-PCR) platform from RNA. For one-step reverse transcription and amplification, about 95-450 ng of tissue mRNA or PBMC total RNA was used as input. Following bead purification, Illumina adapters were added by a secondary multiplex PCR, and libraries between 200 and 400 bp were gel-purified. Libraries carried internal 6-nucleotide barcodes used for demultiplexing. Sequencing of libraries was performed on an Illumina MiSeq with 2x220 or 2x250 nucleotide paired-end reads. For the original study's pipeline: Paired reads were merged using FLASH 1.2.11 and aligned with BWA-MEM to the GRCh37 human genome, and TRA and TRB reads were then extracted. V and J assignment used an IMGT-derived reference of cassette sequences and CDR3 motifs that included pseudogenes. Reads were translated in three frames, and productive CDR3s were defined as those with a C...FGXG motif and no stop codons. Unique combinations of V-J cassette pair and CDR3 amino acid sequence were defined as clonotypes. Reads were filtered by Hamming distance, thresholded by each sample's sequence error rate in mapped regions. TCRdb cleaned the public reads at Q25 with fastp, built clones with MiXCR and kept in-frame beta chains. Records with the same CDR3 protein are collapsed into one entry carrying the most frequent genes and DNA. TCRdb's processing, not the authors', yielded these V and J calls. This sample has some 85,000 distinct CDR3 sequences in its table, and less than 30% of those were observed once. The top ten clonotypes cover about 6.7% of the sample.

Overall results and qualifications from the work: Group comparisons were based on small numbers of patients: three non-neoplastic, three low-grade glioma and several glioblastoma patients. Only a very small number of CDR3 sequences turned up in both tissue and blood, a result put down to high CDR3 diversity combined with limited sampling. VJ-independent divergence between tissue and blood was found to be below expectation in non-neoplastic patients but above expectation in all gliomas, particularly low-grade gliomas.

This clonotype has at least ten counts. The clone's antigen remains unknown. No per-base quality is available; no much larger clone lies one base away. A distance of 9 bases separates the germline ends of V and J, which lose 6 bases and 0 bases respectively. The CDR3 sequence holds 14 residues, the cysteine and phenylalanine included. The kept DNA is CDR3 alone, 42 bases in frame from the first base. CDR1 and CDR2 are read off the germline V gene as KGHSH and LQKENI. This TCR came from a human donor with low-grade glioma or glioblastoma, undergoing nonglioma brain surgery, or in good health (not recorded which). Material: glioma tissue, nonneoplastic brain tissue, or PBMCs (not recorded which). Recombination connected TRBV18 to TRBJ1-5, with no confident D gene call. The CDR3 region reads CASSPSVSNQPQHF. The DNA reads as follows: TGTGCCAGCTCGCCGAGTGTTAGCAATCAGCCCCAGCATTTT.